This T cell receptor beta chain emerged from a study of blood T cells in healthy people across ages (dated by TCRdb to between 2015 and 2017). Regarding the complete study: In model experiments, roughly one uniquely barcoded TCR beta cDNA molecule per two T cells was captured by template switching. To avoid experimental bias, donors of different ages were distributed randomly across sequencing lanes. Four age groups were formed from the donors: young (average approximately 15 years), middle-aged (around 40), aged (roughly 58) and long-lived (less than 85). Age-related changes in TCR beta repertoire diversity were measured in the study by deep sequencing normalized with unique cDNA molecular identifiers. The study analyzed two additional independent replicas of 1 million unique cDNA reads from the same blood draw for two donors, one aged 18 to 29 and one aged 80 or older.

A remark on this clonotype: The antigen this receptor binds is unknown. No per-base quality is available; no much larger clone lies one base away.

Systemically healthy Caucasian individuals from Russia, 39 in total and aged about 6 to 95 years, were included as donors. About 10 milliliters of peripheral blood were collected from each donor into EDTA-treated Vacutainer tubes. Ficoll-Paque density-gradient centrifugation was used to isolate PBMCs, with at least 6.5 million per sample. Trizol reagent was used to extract total RNA from PBMCs, with at least 5.5 micrograms per sample. The percentages of naive CD45RAhigh/CD27high T cells were determined by flow cytometry on a PBMC aliquot from every donor. Library preparation was by 5' RACE. The data were produced on an Illumina HiSeq 2500. The second PCR ran for about 6 to 11 cycles and used a J-beta primer mix along with a sample-barcoded 5' primer. A template-switch 5' adaptor carrying 12 random nucleotides introduced a unique molecular identifier onto each TCR beta cDNA molecule. Each sample yielded at least 2.5 million CDR3-containing paired-end reads. All of the RNA was converted into first-strand cDNA using the Mint cDNA synthesis kit, with a TRBC-specific oligonucleotide serving as the primer. All cDNA was treated with uracil-DNA glycosylase and then went through a first 18-cycle PCR with the universal primers M1SS and BC2_uni_R. The authors processed their data as follows. For normalization, 1 million high-quality reads, each with a distinct molecular identifier, were randomly selected from each sample. Reads with shared molecular identifiers were discarded instead of being binned into consensus sequences. MiTCR, run with a Q25 quality threshold and the strictest error-elimination algorithm, handled CDR3 identification, clonotype clustering and error correction. A nonparametric unseen species model with Euler transformation was used to estimate a lower bound on total TCR beta diversity. The public reads were run again by TCRdb, first through fastp at Q25 and then through MiXCR, and only productive beta chains were kept. Under each unique CDR3 protein, matching rows form one entry showing the most common genes and DNA. The V and J calls were determined by TCRdb, not by the authors. The table for this sample lists about 1.8 million distinct CDR3 sequences; roughly 50% of them were counted only once. The ten most abundant clones make up 2% to 2.5% of the sample.

What the study reported, not specific to this receptor: Because donor CMV infection status was unknown, age-related changes in expanded clonotypes were potentially confounded. Because profiling used bulk unsorted PBMCs, naive and antigen-experienced compartments could not be compared conclusively. Compared with the aged group, the long-lived group had more naive CD4+ T cells, fewer expanded clones and increased TCR diversity, suggesting age selection. As age increased, observed TCR beta diversity per million T cells dropped in a roughly linear way, and a significant reduction was already evident by age around 41. Estimates of total diversity from one million sequenced T cells were regarded as lower bounds and underestimates. The percentage of naive T cells measured by flow cytometry correlated strongly with observed TCR beta diversity.

The germline V gene sets CDR1 to MGHDK and CDR2 to SYGVNS. V gives up 7 bases and J gives up 0 bases, and the segment between their germline ends measures 6 bases. From its cysteine to its phenylalanine, the CDR3 spans 12 amino acids. Just the 36-base CDR3 DNA is kept, in frame starting at base 1. Material: blood. The origin of this receptor is a middle-aged woman in good health. This receptor chain uses TRBV25-1 and TRBJ1-2, and possibly TRBD1, on 5 matching bases. The sequenced DNA is TGTGCCAGCACGACAGCTAACTATGGCTACACCTTC. Translated, this gives CASTTANYGYTF.